The 32 T cell receptor beta chains reported below all come from one sample, sequenced in a study of blood T cell repertoires in COVID-19. Profiled with immunoSEQ multiplex PCR; TCRdb holds only in-frame clones, not every one. The sample shows over 200,000 clones, approximately 91% of them seen only once. The sample taken for sequencing was peripheral blood. Receptors originate from a person under 35 with COVID-19, enrolled during active disease.

Details on this clone: Other DNA sequences in this sample translate to the same CDR3. This chain links TRBV7-9 with TRBJ2-1; a possible D gene is TRBD2 (5 bases). V lost 0 bases and J 0 bases, leaving 6 bases between the germline ends. The CDR3 is 15 residues long. Germline V gives CDR1 SEHNR, CDR2 FQNEAQ (reference sequence). CDR3 in amino acids: CASSLAGSSYNEQFF. The CDR3 DNA reads as TGTGCCAGCAGCTTAGCAGGGAGCTCCTACAATGAGCAGTTCTTC.

The V and J genes are TRBV6-5 and TRBJ1-5; D not resolved. Germline V gene lookup returns CDR1 MNHEY and CDR2 SVGAGI. The CDR3 has 15 residues. Trimming removed 6 bases at V and 0 bases at J, with 12 bases between. CDR3 in DNA: TGTGCCAGCAGCGTCGTGGAGGGTAGCAATCAGCCCCAGCATTTT. It translates to CASSVVEGSNQPQHF.

This chain uses TRBV9 with TRBJ2-1; 7 bases align to TRBD2. V shed 4 bases, J shed 6 bases, and the junction held 7 bases outside the gene matches. The CDR3 sequence is 14 residues long. Germline V lookup: CDR1 SGDLS, CDR2 YYNGEE. The CDR3: CASSPGGVRNEQFF. DNA of the CDR3: TGTGCCAGCAGCCCGGGAGGTGTTCGCAATGAGCAGTTCTTC.

The chain carries TRBV6-5 and TRBJ1-2, with a tentative D call TRBD1 (5 bases). Germline values: CDR1 MNHEY, CDR2 SVGAGI. This CDR3 contains 12 residues. V was trimmed by 1 base and J by 8 bases, leaving 8 bases between them. The CDR3 loop is CASSYWAGGYTF. The CDR3 nucleotides read TGTGCCAGCAGTTACTGGGCAGGGGGCTACACCTTC.

The chain recombines TRBV4-3 with TRBJ1-5, with 7 bases matching TRBD1. The CDR3 loop spans 16 amino acids. The junction had 3 bases not matched to a gene; V was cut back by 0 bases and J by 1 base. From germline, CDR1 is LGHNA and CDR2 YSLEER. CDR3 protein: CASSQEHRGSNQPQHF. The CDR3, as DNA: TGCGCCAGCAGCCAAGAACACAGGGGAAGCAATCAGCCCCAGCATTTT.

The J gene is TRBJ1-1, the V gene TRBV15; TRBD1 matches at 7 bases. V shed 5 bases, J shed 4 bases, and the junction held 10 bases outside the gene matches. Germline V gives CDR1 LNHNV, CDR2 YYDKDF (reference sequence). There are 15 residues in the CDR3. The CDR3 loop reads CATSPYTGAITEAFF. CDR3 sequence (DNA): TGTGCCACCAGCCCTTACACAGGGGCAATCACTGAAGCTTTCTTT.

The CDR3 is CASSPEGANYNEQFF. CDR3 bases: TGTGCCAGCTCACCAGAGGGGGCAAACTACAATGAGCAGTTCTTC. This sequence joins TRBV18 and TRBJ2-1; 7 bases are shared with TRBD1. Germline loops: CDR1 KGHSH, CDR2 LQKENI. V lost 2 bases, J lost 3 bases, and 4 bases stayed unmatched. The CDR3 contains 15 residues.

J is TRBJ1-4 and V is TRBV28; D is unclear. V lost 3 bases and J 8 bases, leaving 7 bases between the germline ends. Germline V gives CDR1 MDHEN, CDR2 SYDVKM. CDR3 length: 12 amino acids. CDR3 sequence reads: CASSFRREKLFF. CDR3 bases: TGTGCCAGCAGTTTTAGGAGGGAAAAACTGTTTTTT.

This chain links TRBV5-1 with TRBJ2-7; 8 bases are shared with TRBD1. This CDR3 contains 16 residues. Germline loops: CDR1 SGHRS, CDR2 YFSETQ. V gave up 2 bases and J gave up 0 bases; unmatched junction bases: 7. The CDR3 reads CASSFGWGQDSYEQYF. CDR3 bases: TGCGCCAGCAGCTTTGGTTGGGGACAGGACTCCTACGAGCAGTACTTC. The whole variable domain, filled in from reference TRBV5-1 and TRBJ2-7, reads KAGVTQTPRYLIKTRGQQVTLSCSPISGHRSVSWYQQTPGQGLQFLFEYFSETQRNKGNFPGRFSGRQFSNSRSEMNVSTLELGDSALYLCASSFGWGQDSYEQYFGPGTRLTVT.

The chain uses TRBV7-8 and TRBJ1-4, with TRBD1 matching over 7 bases. The CDR3 is made up of 15 amino acids. The J segment lost 0 bases and the V segment lost 4 bases, leaving 2 bases of the junction unmatched. From germline, CDR1 is SGHVS and CDR2 FQNEAQ. CDR3 residues: CASSWDSATNEKLFF. CDR3 sequence (DNA): TGTGCCAGCAGCTGGGACAGTGCAACTAATGAAAAACTGTTTTTT.

The rearrangement links TRBV2 to TRBJ2-1; a weak D match, TRBD2 (11 bases). The V and J ends lost 7 bases and 7 bases respectively, with 29 bases between them. The CDR3 is 18 amino acids. Germline V gene data show CDR1 as SNHLY and CDR2 as FYNNEI. The chain's CDR3 is CASTKGQGIAGGPNEQFF. The CDR3 DNA reads as TGTGCCAGCACCAAGGGACAGGGGATAGCGGGAGGGCCGAATGAGCAGTTCTTC. Full variable domain (remainder filled in from reference TRBV2 and TRBJ2-1): EPEVTQTPSHQVTQMGQEVILRCVPISNHLYFYWYRQILGQKVEFLVSFYNNEISEKSEIFDDQFSVERPDGSNFTLKIRSTKLEDSAMYFCASTKGQGIAGGPNEQFFGPGTRLTVL.

This clone was counted between two and nine times. V gene TRBV3-1 (or the pseudogene TRBV3-2) combines with J gene TRBJ2-7; TRBD1 agrees at 7 bases. Trimming at V came to 1 base and at J to 6 bases, leaving 3 bases not matched to a gene. Germline loops: CDR1 LGHDT, CDR2 YNNKEL (reference sequence). This CDR3 region has 13 residues. This CDR3 reads CASSQGDSSEQYF. The CDR3 bases are TGTGCCAGCAGCCAAGGGGACAGTAGCGAGCAGTACTTC.

The rearrangement joins TRBV9 to TRBJ2-5; the D is unclear. CDR1 is SGDLS, CDR2 YYNGEE, per germline. The V end lost 3 bases, the J end lost 7 bases, and 16 bases lay between the germline ends. CDR3 length equals 14 residues. CDR3: CASSAAALSGTQYF. The CDR3 nucleotides are TGTGCCAGCAGCGCGGCGGCCCTATCGGGGACCCAGTACTTC.

The chain employs TRBV7-2 and TRBJ2-3; TRBD2 matches 10 bases. Germline CDR1 reads SGHTA; CDR2 reads FQGNSA. The CDR3 has 18 amino acids. V lost 1 base and J lost 1; bases outside the gene matches: 8. CDR3 DNA sequence: TGTGCCAGCAGCTTAGGACTAGCGGGCCCCAAGGGCACAGATACGCAGTATTTT. As protein: CASSLGLAGPKGTDTQYF.

This chain joins TRBV5-8 and TRBJ1-4; D remains ambiguous. The CDR3 consists of 14 residues. CDR1 is SGHTS, CDR2 YDEGEE, per germline. The ends were cut back, 7 bases at V and 1 base at J, with 11 bases in the middle. The CDR3 DNA is TGTGCCAGCCCGTTTTCTGTAACTAATGAAAAACTGTTTTTT. Its translation is CASPFSVTNEKLFF.

The chain links TRBV25-1 to TRBJ2-5; D is perhaps TRBD2 (5 bases). Germline V gene data show CDR1 as MGHDK and CDR2 as SYGVNS. V shed 7 bases and J shed 4 bases, with 19 bases lying between them. The CDR3 consists of 15 residues. CDR3 amino acids: CASTPWENNRETQYF. CDR3 sequence (DNA): TGTGCCAGCACCCCATGGGAGAACAACAGAGAGACCCAGTACTTC.

This chain links TRBV4-1 with TRBJ2-1; D unclear. V lost 1 base to trimming and J lost 4 bases, with 5 bases between them. This CDR3 region has 13 residues. Germline lookup yields CDR1 MGHRA and CDR2 YSYEKL. CDR3 sequence: CASSQVSYNEQFF. The CDR3 nucleotides are TGCGCCAGCAGCCAAGTTAGTTACAATGAGCAGTTCTTC.

This clone was detected only once. This chain uses TRBV7-9 with TRBJ2-7; maybe TRBD1 (6 bases). The CDR3 totals 15 residues. Germline CDR1 is SEHNR and CDR2 is FQNEAQ (reference sequence). V was shortened by 7 bases and J by 2 bases, with 18 bases between the two germline ends. CDR3 sequence: CASTPLGAVTYEQYF. The CDR3 nucleotides read TGTGCCAGCACCCCTCTGGGGGCCGTAACCTACGAGCAGTACTTC.

The gene calls are TRBV6-5 and TRBJ1-4; TRBD1 matches at 11 bases. Germline V lookup: CDR1 MNHEY, CDR2 SVGAGI. This CDR3 is 14 amino acids long. The J segment lost 8 bases and the V segment lost 6 bases, leaving 5 bases of the junction unmatched. CDR3 in DNA: TGTGCCAGCAGCGGACAGGGGGCAGGGGAAAAACTGTTTTTT. Amino acids: CASSGQGAGEKLFF.

This chain joins TRBV7-2 and TRBJ2-1; D may be TRBD1 (5 bases). V lost 5 bases and J lost 6, with 14 bases in between. Germline V gene lookup returns CDR1 SGHTA and CDR2 FQGNSA. There are 14 residues in the CDR3. The CDR3 DNA follows: TGTGCCAGCAGCCCGACCACAGGCCGCAATGAGCAGTTCTTC. Residues: CASSPTTGRNEQFF.

This chain joins TRBV28 and TRBJ1-1; D is unclear. Deletions cut 7 bases from V and 0 bases from J, with 15 bases between. Germline V CDR1 and CDR2: MDHEN, SYDVKM. The CDR3 is 15 amino acids. The CDR3 loop is CASIPPGSMNTEAFF. CDR3 nucleotide sequence: TGTGCCAGCATCCCACCGGGATCTATGAACACTGAAGCTTTCTTT. Full variable domain (missing parts from reference TRBV28 and TRBJ1-1): DVKVTQSSRYLVKRTGEKVFLECVQDMDHENMFWYRQDPGLGLRLIYFSYDVKMKEKGDIPEGYSVSREKKERFSLILESASTNQTSMYLCASIPPGSMNTEAFFGQGTRLTVV.

The chain joins TRBV7-6 to TRBJ2-3; 7 bases align to TRBD2. Unmatched junction bases numbered 2, after V lost 5 bases and J lost 3 bases. The V gene's germline CDR1 is SGHVS and CDR2 FNYEAQ. The CDR3 is made up of 13 amino acids. The CDR3 DNA is TGTGCCAGCAGCGTGGGAGGGACAGATACGCAGTATTTT. As protein: CASSVGGTDTQYF.

The rearrangement joins TRBV29-1 to TRBJ1-2; 8 nucleotides line up with TRBD1. The germline gives CDR1 SQVTM, CDR2 ANQGSEA. The CDR3 length is 19 residues. V was pared by 1 base and J by 0 bases, with 16 bases of the junction left unmatched. The CDR3 DNA sequence: TGCAGCGTTGAAGTAAGAGGGAGACAGGGGAAGGATCCTAACTATGGCTACACCTTC. Translating gives CSVEVRGRQGKDPNYGYTF.

This chain connects TRBV6-1 to TRBJ2-1; TRBD2 agrees at 14 bases. This CDR3 has 17 amino acids. CDR1 MNHNS and CDR2 SASEGT come from the germline V gene. Trimming at V came to 4 bases and at J to 10 bases, leaving 12 bases not matched to a gene. The CDR3 is CASSGQKGLAGVWEQFF. The DNA for the CDR3 is TGTGCCAGCAGTGGACAAAAGGGACTAGCGGGAGTCTGGGAGCAGTTCTTC.

The chain is built from TRBV19 and TRBJ1-6; D is perhaps TRBD1 (6 bases). Germline-derived CDR1 and CDR2 are LNHDA and SQIVND (reference sequence). The CDR3 length is 14 residues. The ends were cut back, 3 bases at V and 7 bases at J, with 10 bases in the middle. CDR3 DNA: TGTGCCAGTAGTATCTACAGGGACAATTCACCCCTCCACTTT. Its protein is CASSIYRDNSPLHF.

CDR3 in DNA: TGTGCCAGCAGTAGCTGGACTAGCGGGAGGGCAGATACGCAGTATTTT. Translation gives CASSSWTSGRADTQYF. The V gene is TRBV28, the J gene TRBJ2-3; 15 positions match TRBD2. CDR3 length: 16 amino acids. V was clipped by 5 bases and J by 4 bases; unmatched bases: 4. Germline CDR1 MDHEN, CDR2 SYDVKM.

The chain carries TRBV5-1 and TRBJ2-1; 14 bases map to TRBD2. The J segment lost 6 bases and the V segment lost 4 bases, leaving 12 bases of the junction unmatched. CDR1 is SGHRS, CDR2 YFSETQ, per germline. The CDR3 is 18 amino acids. The DNA for the CDR3 is TGCGCCAGCAGCCAAGACCCCGGGACTAGCGGGAGAGGCAATGAGCAGTTCTTC. It translates to CASSQDPGTSGRGNEQFF.

V is TRBV15 and J is TRBJ2-1; TRBD2 aligns across 8 bases. V shed 1 base and J 7 bases; nucleotides not matched to a gene: 24. This CDR3 has 21 amino acids. From germline, CDR1 is LNHNV and CDR2 YYDKDF (reference sequence). The CDR3 loop reads CATSRVPLSKTGGPGWNEQFF. In DNA form, the CDR3 reads TGTGCCACCAGCAGAGTCCCCCTTTCGAAAACGGGAGGGCCCGGATGGAATGAGCAGTTCTTC.

The chain joins TRBV19 to TRBJ1-1; a weak D match, TRBD1 (6 bases). V gave up 10 bases and J gave up 6 bases, with 21 bases separating them. CDR3 length: 14 amino acids. Germline CDR1 reads LNHDA; CDR2 reads SQIVND (reference sequence). The CDR3 region has the DNA TGTGCCAATCCTGGGGGGGCCACGAAACCTGAAGCTTTCTTT. This codes for CANPGGATKPEAFF. Full variable domain (rest looked up from reference TRBV19 and TRBJ1-1): DGGITQSPKYLFRKEGQNVTLSCEQNLNHDAMYWYRQDPGQGLRLIYYSQIVNDFQKGDIAEGYSVSREKKESFPLTVTSAQKNPTAFYLCANPGGATKPEAFFGQGTRLTVV.

On this clone: The sample carries other DNA sequences with the same CDR3. The V and J genes are TRBV3-1 (or the pseudogene TRBV3-2) and TRBJ1-1; 8 nucleotides line up with TRBD1. Per the germline V gene, CDR1 is LGHDT and CDR2 is YNNKEL (reference sequence). The ends lost 4 bases at V and 5 bases at J; junction bases unmatched: 6. This CDR3 is built from 14 residues. CDR3 region: CASSLGQGRTEAFF. The CDR3 region has the DNA TGTGCCAGCAGCCTCGGACAGGGTAGAACTGAAGCTTTCTTT.

The chain recombines TRBV28 with TRBJ1-1, with 9 bases aligning to TRBD1. Germline V gene lookup returns CDR1 MDHEN and CDR2 SYDVKM. The J segment lost 8 bases and the V segment lost 6 bases, leaving 7 bases of the junction unmatched. This CDR3 comprises 13 residues. This chain's CDR3 is CASSGTGPAEAFF. The CDR3, as DNA: TGTGCCAGCAGCGGGACAGGGCCGGCAGAAGCTTTCTTT.

The chain is built from TRBV7-2 and TRBJ1-5; no definite D call. Germline CDR1 reads SGHTA; CDR2 reads FQGNSA. The V end was cut by 5 bases, the J end by 2 bases, with 10 bases between. The CDR3 spans 14 residues. The CDR3 DNA is TGTGCCAGCAGCCCTCGTAGCGGCAATCAGCCCCAGCATTTT. This codes for CASSPRSGNQPQHF.